The following is a T cell receptor beta chain sequence with its context. The antigen is unknown. Documented treatment: 15 Gy SBRT to primary tumor, nephrectomy 4 weeks later. Nephrectomy followed 15 Gy stereotactic body radiation by 4 weeks. The data were taken from a study of radiation and T cells in renal cell carcinoma. Study-level points and caveats: From baseline, blood top tumor clonotypes peaked at 2 weeks post-radiation. Without pretreatment biopsies, baseline tumor clonotype presence was undetermined. Compared with controls, irradiated tumors showed greater TCR clonality.

Generated by immunoSEQ multiplex PCR, the TCRdb table keeps only in-frame clones and is missing some. The data show around 20,000 clones, with about 50% seen just once and around 15% held by the top ten. Source: tumor tissue, taken from a patient whose treatment included radiotherapy and nephrectomy. This TCR was sampled from a woman aged 50 to 60 with renal cell carcinoma.

CDR3 DNA: TGTGCCAGCAGCTTAGATAGCGGTGGCACAGATACGCAGTATTTT. Translated, it gives CASSLDSGGTDTQYF. This chain uses TRBV7-8 with TRBJ2-3, with a possible D match to TRBD2 (6 bases). Germline values: CDR1 SGHVS, CDR2 FQNEAQ. The CDR3 extends over 15 amino acids. The V gene lost 1 base and the J gene lost 1 base, with 9 bases spanning the gap.